This T cell receptor (beta chain) was identified during a study of control samples from healthy donors and cancer patients. Clones were read by immunoSEQ multiplex PCR, and TCRdb kept only the in-frame ones, dropping some. Altogether about 160,000 clones are present, about 87% being singletons, with the ten largest covering approximately 12%. The CDR3 extends over 10 amino acids. Trimming stripped 8 bases from V and 8 bases from J, with 6 bases between. Germline lookup yields CDR1 MDHEN and CDR2 SYDVKM. Sequences were obtained from blood. This sequence joins TRBV28 and TRBJ1-4; D ambiguous. This receptor was obtained from a man aged 25 to 40 in good health. CDR3 nucleotides: TGTGCCAGCGGAAGCGAAAAACTGTTTTTT. Protein product: CASGSEKLFF.